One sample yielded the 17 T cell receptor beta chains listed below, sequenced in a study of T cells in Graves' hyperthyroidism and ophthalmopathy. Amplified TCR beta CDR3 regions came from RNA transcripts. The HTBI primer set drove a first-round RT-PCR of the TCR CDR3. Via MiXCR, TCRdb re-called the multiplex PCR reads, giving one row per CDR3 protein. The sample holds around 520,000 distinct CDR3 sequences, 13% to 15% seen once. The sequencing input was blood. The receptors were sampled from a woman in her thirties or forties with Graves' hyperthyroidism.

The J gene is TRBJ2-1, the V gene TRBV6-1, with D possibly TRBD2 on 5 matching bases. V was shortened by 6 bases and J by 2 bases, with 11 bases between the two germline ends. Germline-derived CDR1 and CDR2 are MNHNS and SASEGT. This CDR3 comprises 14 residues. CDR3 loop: CASRPGFTYNEQFF. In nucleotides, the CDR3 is TGTGCCAGCAGGCCGGGGTTTACCTACAATGAGCAGTTCTTC.

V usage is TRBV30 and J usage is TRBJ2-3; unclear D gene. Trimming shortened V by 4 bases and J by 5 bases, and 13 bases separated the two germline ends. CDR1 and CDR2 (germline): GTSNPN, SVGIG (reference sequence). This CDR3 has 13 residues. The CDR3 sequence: CAWNGFLGDTQYF. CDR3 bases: TGTGCCTGGAACGGTTTCCTCGGAGATACGCAGTATTTT.

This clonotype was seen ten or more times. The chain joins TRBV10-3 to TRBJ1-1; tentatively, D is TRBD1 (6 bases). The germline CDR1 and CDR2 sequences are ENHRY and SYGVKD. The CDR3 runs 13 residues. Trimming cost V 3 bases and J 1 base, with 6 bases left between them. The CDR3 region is CAISDRGNTEAFF. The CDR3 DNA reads TGTGCCATCAGTGACAGGGGGAACACTGAAGCTTTCTTT.

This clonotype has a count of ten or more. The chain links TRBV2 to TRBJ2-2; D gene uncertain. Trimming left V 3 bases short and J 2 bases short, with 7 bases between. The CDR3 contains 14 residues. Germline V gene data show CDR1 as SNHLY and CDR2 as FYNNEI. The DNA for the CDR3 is TGTGCCAGCAGTGAGAACAGAAACACCGGGGAGCTGTTTTTT. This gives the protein CASSENRNTGELFF.

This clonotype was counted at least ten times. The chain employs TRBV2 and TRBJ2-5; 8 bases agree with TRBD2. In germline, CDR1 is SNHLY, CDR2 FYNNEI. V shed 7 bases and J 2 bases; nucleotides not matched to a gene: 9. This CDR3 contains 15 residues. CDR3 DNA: TGTGCCAGCACCGAGCAGGGACTAGGGCAAGAGACCCAGTACTTC. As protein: CASTEQGLGQETQYF.

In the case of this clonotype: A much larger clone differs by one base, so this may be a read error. The CDR3 loop reads CSARWRGTGYEQYF. In nucleotides, the CDR3 is TGCAGTGCTAGATGGCGGGGGACAGGGTACGAGCAGTACTTC. V and J are TRBV20-1 and TRBJ2-7, with 9 bases identical to TRBD1. Trimming removed 2 bases from V and 4 bases from J; junction bases left unmatched: 6. Germline values: CDR1 DFQATT, CDR2 SNEGSKA (reference sequence). The CDR3 has 14 residues.

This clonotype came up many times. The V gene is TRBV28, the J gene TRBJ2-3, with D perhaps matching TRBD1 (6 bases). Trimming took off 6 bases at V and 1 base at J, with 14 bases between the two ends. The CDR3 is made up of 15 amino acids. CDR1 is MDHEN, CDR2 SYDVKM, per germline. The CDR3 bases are TGTGCCAGCAGCGTACAGGGTTTGGGCACAGATACGCAGTATTTT. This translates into CASSVQGLGTDTQYF.

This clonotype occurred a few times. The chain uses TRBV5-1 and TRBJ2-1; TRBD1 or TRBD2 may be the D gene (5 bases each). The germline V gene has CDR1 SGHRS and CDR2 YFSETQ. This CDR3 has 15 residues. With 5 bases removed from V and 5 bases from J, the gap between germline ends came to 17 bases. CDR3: CASRNTPGTDNEQFF. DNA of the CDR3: TGCGCCAGCAGAAATACCCCCGGGACGGACAATGAGCAGTTCTTC.

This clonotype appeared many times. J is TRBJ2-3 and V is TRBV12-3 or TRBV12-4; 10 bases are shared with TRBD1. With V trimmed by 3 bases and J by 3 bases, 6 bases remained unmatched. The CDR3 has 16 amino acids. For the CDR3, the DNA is TGTGCCAGCAGTTTTACGACAGGGGGCCTGACAGATACGCAGTATTTT. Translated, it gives CASSFTTGGLTDTQYF.

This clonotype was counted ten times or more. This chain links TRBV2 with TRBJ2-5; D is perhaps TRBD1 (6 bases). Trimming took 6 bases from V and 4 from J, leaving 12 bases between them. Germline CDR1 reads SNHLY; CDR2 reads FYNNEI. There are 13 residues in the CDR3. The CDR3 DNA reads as TGTGCCAGCAGGAGCTCAGGGGCAGAGACCCAGTACTTC. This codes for CASRSSGAETQYF.

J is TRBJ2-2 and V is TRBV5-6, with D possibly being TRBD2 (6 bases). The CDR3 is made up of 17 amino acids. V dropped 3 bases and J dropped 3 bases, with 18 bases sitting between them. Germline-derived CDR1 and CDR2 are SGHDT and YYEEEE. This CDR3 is CASSSTLSGYHTGELFF. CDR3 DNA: TGTGCCAGCAGCTCGACCCTGAGCGGGTACCACACCGGGGAGCTGTTTTTT. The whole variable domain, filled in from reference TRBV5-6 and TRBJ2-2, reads DAGVTQSPTHLIKTRGQQVTLRCSPKSGHDTVSWYQQALGQGPQFIFQYYEEEERQRGNFPDRFSGHQFPNYSSELNVNALLLGDSALYLCASSSTLSGYHTGELFFGEGSRLTVL.

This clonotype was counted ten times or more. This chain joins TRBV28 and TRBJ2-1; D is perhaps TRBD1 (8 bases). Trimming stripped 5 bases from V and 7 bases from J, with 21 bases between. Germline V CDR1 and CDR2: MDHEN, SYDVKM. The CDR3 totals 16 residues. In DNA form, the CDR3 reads TGTGCCAGCAGTACAGGGGGGGGAGCTCCGTCGAATGAGCAGTTCTTC. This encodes CASSTGGGAPSNEQFF.

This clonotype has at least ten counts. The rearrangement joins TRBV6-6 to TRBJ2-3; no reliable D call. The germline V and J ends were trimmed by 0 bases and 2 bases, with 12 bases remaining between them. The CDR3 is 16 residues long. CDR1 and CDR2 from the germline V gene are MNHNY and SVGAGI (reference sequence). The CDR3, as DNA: TGTGCCAGCAGTTACTCTTTTTCGCTGTCCACAGATACGCAGTATTTT. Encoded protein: CASSYSFSLSTDTQYF.

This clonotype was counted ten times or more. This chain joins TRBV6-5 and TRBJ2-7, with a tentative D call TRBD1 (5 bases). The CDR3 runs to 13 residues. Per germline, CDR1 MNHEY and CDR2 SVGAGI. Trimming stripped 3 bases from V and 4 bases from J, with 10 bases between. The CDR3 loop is CASSYGAGYEQYF. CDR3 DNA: TGTGCCAGCAGTTATGGGGCAGGGTACGAGCAGTACTTC.

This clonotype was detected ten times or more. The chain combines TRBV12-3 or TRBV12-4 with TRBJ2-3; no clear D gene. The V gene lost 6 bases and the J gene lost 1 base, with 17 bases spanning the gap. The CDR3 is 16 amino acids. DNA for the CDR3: TGTGCCAGCAGCCCCCCAGGAAAGAGCGGCACAGATACGCAGTATTTT. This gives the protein CASSPPGKSGTDTQYF.

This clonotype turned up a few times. This chain's CDR3 is CASSLYSSGNTIYF. The CDR3 DNA reads as TGTGCCAGCAGTTTATACAGCTCTGGAAACACCATATATTTT. The chain has TRBV28 and TRBJ1-3; unclear D gene. The CDR3 has 14 amino acids. V gave up 1 base and J gave up 0 bases, with 4 bases separating them. Germline-derived CDR1 and CDR2 are MDHEN and SYDVKM.

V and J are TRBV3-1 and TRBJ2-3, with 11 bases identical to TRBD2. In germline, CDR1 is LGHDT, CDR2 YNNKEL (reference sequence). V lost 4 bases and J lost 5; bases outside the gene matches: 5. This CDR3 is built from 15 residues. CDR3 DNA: TGTGCCAGCAGCCCGAGACTAGCGGGGCGAGATACGCAGTATTTT. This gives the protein CASSPRLAGRDTQYF.